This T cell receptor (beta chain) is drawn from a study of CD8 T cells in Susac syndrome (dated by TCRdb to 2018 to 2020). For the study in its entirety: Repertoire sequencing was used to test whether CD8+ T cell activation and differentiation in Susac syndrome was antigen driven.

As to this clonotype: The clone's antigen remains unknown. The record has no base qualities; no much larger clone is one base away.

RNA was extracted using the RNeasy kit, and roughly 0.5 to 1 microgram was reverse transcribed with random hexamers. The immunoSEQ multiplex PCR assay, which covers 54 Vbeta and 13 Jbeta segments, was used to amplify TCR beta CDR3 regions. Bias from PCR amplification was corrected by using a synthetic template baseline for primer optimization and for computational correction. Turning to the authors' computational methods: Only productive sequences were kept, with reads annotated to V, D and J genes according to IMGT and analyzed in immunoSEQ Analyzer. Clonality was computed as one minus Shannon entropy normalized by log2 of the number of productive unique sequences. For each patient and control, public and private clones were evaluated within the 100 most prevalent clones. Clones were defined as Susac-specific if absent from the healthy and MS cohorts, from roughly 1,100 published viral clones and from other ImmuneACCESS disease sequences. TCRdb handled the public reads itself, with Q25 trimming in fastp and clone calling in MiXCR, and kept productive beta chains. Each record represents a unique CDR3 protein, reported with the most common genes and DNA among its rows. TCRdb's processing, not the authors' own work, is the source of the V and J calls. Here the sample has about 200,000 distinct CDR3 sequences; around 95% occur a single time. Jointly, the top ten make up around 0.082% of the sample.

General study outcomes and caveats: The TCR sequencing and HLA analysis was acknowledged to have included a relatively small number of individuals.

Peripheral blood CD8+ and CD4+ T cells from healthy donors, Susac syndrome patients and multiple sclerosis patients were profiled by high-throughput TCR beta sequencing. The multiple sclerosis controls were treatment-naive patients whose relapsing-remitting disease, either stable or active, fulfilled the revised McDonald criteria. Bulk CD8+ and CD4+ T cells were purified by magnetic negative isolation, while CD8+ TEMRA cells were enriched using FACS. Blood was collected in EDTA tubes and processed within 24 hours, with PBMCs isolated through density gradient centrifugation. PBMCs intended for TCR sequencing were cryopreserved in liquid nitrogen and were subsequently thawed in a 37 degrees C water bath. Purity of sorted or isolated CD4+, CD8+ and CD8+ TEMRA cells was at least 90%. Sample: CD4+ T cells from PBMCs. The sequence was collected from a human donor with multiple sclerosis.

The sequence in DNA is TGCAGTGCTAGAGATTCTTCTATGGCTTACACTGAAGCTTTCTTT. This is translated as CSARDSSMAYTEAFF. This chain joins TRBV20-1 to TRBJ1-1; a confident D gene designation cannot be given. Including the terminal cysteine and phenylalanine, the CDR3 comprises 15 residues. Only the CDR3 DNA is retained, 45 bases long and in frame from the first base. Sequences DFQATT (CDR1) and SNEGSKA (CDR2) are obtained from the germline V gene (reference sequence). At the junction V is shortened by 0 bases and J by 3 bases, with 14 bases in between.